These T cell receptor beta chains were read from a single sample in a study of blood T cell repertoires in COVID-19. Data came from immunoSEQ multiplex PCR; TCRdb stores just in-frame clones and leaves some out. The table has some 260,000 clones, 88% seen once. The sample was peripheral blood. These receptors originate from a human donor in a cohort sampled during active COVID-19. Each CDR3 is given with its conserved first and last residue. A D gene is named only where the DNA matches it firmly. Where a row states a size, it is once, few, many or the class of an expanded clone; other rows omit it.

TRBJ2-6	TRBV7-2	.	.	16	TGTGCCAGCAGCCCGGGGATCAACTCTGGGGCCAACGTCCTGACTTTC	CASSPGINSGANVLTF
TRBJ1-1	TRBV27	few	.	13	TGTGCCAGCAGTCTTCTGGGAGTCACTGAAGCTTTCTTT	CASSLLGVTEAFF
TRBJ1-4	TRBV6-5	once	TRBD1	14	TGTGCCAGCAGGCCGACAGGGCGAGTCGAAAAACTGTTTTTT	CASRPTGRVEKLFF
TRBJ1-2	TRBV10-3	.	TRBD1	17	TGTGCCATCAGTGAGTCCGGACAGGGAGGGGGTATCTATGGCTACACCTTC	CAISESGQGGGIYGYTF
TRBJ1-2	TRBV28	.	TRBD1	13	TGTGCCAGCAGTTTATGGGGGACAGCCTTAGGCACCTTC	CASSLWGTALGTF
TRBJ2-7	TRBV7-2	.	TRBD1	15	TGTGCCAGCAGCTTAGCCGGGACAGTTTCCTACGAGCAGTACTTC	CASSLAGTVSYEQYF
TRBJ1-4	TRBV3-1/TRBV3-2	.	.	14	TGTGCCAGCAGCCCGAGGGGGGGGGATGAAAAACTGTTTTTT	CASSPRGGDEKLFF
TRBJ1-2	TRBV7-2	many	.	15	TGTGCCATCCTGTCCCAGGACTTTTATAACTATGGCTACACCTTC	CAILSQDFYNYGYTF
TRBJ1-1	TRBV4-1	once	TRBD1	15	TGCGCCAGCAGCCAAGACCAGGGGGCCGACACTGAAGCTTTCTTT	CASSQDQGADTEAFF
TRBJ2-7	TRBV3-1/TRBV3-2	.	TRBD2	16	TGTGCCAGCAGCCCGGATTCGACTAGCGGGAGCTACGAGCAGTACTTC	CASSPDSTSGSYEQYF
TRBJ2-2	TRBV7-9	.	.	17	TGTGCCAGCAGCCCGAGGACCGGGATTTCGTTCTCCGGGGAGCTGTTTTTT	CASSPRTGISFSGELFF
TRBJ1-3	TRBV27	.	.	14	TGTGCCAGCAGTTTTGCGGGGATTGGAAACACCATATATTTT	CASSFAGIGNTIYF
TRBJ1-5	TRBV3-1/TRBV3-2	.	.	15	TGTGCCAGCAGCCAAGATCTACTAGGCCTACAGCCCCAGCATTTT	CASSQDLLGLQPQHF
TRBJ1-1	TRBV1	.	.	19	TGCACCAGCAGCCAAGGAGTCGGGGGGCCATCGGCTATGAACACTGAAGCTTTCTTT	CTSSQGVGGPSAMNTEAFF
TRBJ2-7	TRBV12-3/TRBV12-4	.	.	13	TGTGCCAGCAGTTTACAACAGCTCTACGAGCAGTACTTC	CASSLQQLYEQYF
TRBJ2-7	TRBV5-6	.	TRBD1	14	TGTGCCAGCACCCAGGGGACAGGGCTAACCGAGCAGTACTTC	CASTQGTGLTEQYF
TRBJ2-4	TRBV4-3	.	TRBD2	17	TGCGCCAGCAGCCACCAATTGGGACTAGGGGCCAAAAACATTCAGTACTTC	CASSHQLGLGAKNIQYF
TRBJ1-2	TRBV3-1/TRBV3-2	.	TRBD1	15	TGTGCCAGCAGCTTCCGGGACAGGGGGAGATATGGCTACACCTTC	CASSFRDRGRYGYTF
TRBJ2-7	TRBV7-2	.	TRBD1	17	TGTGCCAGCAGCTCCTCCCTGTGGCGGACAGGGGTAGGGGAGCAGTACTTC	CASSSSLWRTGVGEQYF
TRBJ1-2	TRBV6-5	.	.	13	TGTGCCAGCAGCCACAGGGAGGGCTATGGCTACACCTTC	CASSHREGYGYTF
TRBJ1-4	TRBV30	.	.	14	TGTGCCTGGAGTCCCGGCAGGGCTCTAGAAAAACTGTTTTTT	CAWSPGRALEKLFF
TRBJ2-7	TRBV20-1	.	TRBD1	16	TGCAGTGCTAGTCCCGGGACAGGGGTTTGGAACTACGAGCAGTACTTC	CSASPGTGVWNYEQYF